The 8 T cell receptor beta chains below all came from one sample that was sequenced in a study of T cell repertoires in cytomegalovirus infection. Their recognized antigens are unknown. A single record per CDR3 protein comes from TCRdb applying MiXCR to the reads. The repertoire holds approximately 1,000,000 distinct CDR3 sequences, with approximately 31% as singletons. The sample was cultured CD8+ T cells from PBMCs, taken from culture after CMV antigen stimulation. The origin of the receptors is a human donor in good health (CMV status not recorded). Some clones in this sample may be carry-over from other donors' samples.

The gene calls are TRBV12-3 or TRBV12-4 and TRBJ2-5; D may be TRBD1 (6 bases). V gave up 5 bases and J gave up 2 bases, with 9 bases separating them. This CDR3 has 13 amino acids. The CDR3: CASSVGQQETQYF. The CDR3 DNA reads as TGTGCCAGCAGTGTTGGACAGCAAGAGACCCAGTACTTC.

The rearrangement joins TRBV7-8 to TRBJ2-7; D may match TRBD1 or TRBD2 (5 bases each). CDR1 and CDR2 (germline): SGHVS, FQNEAQ. The length of the CDR3 is 15 residues. The V gene lost 4 bases and the J gene lost 3 bases, with 16 bases spanning the gap. CDR3 nucleotides: TGTGCCAGCAGCTACGGCCTGGGACCGAGCTACGAGCAGTACGTC. Protein sequence: CASSYGLGPSYEQYV.

V and J are TRBV4-1 and TRBJ2-4; TRBD1 agrees at 7 bases. Germline V lookup: CDR1 MGHRA, CDR2 YSYEKL. CDR3 length: 15 amino acids. The trim removed 1 base at V and 5 bases at J, leaving 5 bases unmatched. CDR3 sequence: CASSQAPTGENIQYF. CDR3 nucleotides: TGCGCCAGCAGCCAAGCCCCAACAGGGGAAAACATTCAGTACTTC.

The table lists this clonotype with many counts. The rearrangement joins TRBV7-6 to TRBJ2-3; a possible D gene is TRBD1 (6 bases). Germline assignment: CDR1 SGHVS and CDR2 FNYEAQ. The V end lost 4 bases, the J end lost 4 bases, and 21 bases lay between the germline ends. The CDR3 totals 17 residues. CDR3 loop: CASSSGTSGTRADTQYF. The CDR3 bases are TGTGCCAGCAGCTCTGGTACCTCAGGGACAAGGGCAGATACGCAGTATTTT.

The table lists this clonotype with a few counts. The chain uses TRBV7-9 and TRBJ1-1; no clear D gene. Trimming left V 6 bases short and J 5 bases short, with 7 bases between. Germline CDR1 reads SEHNR; CDR2 reads FQNEAQ (reference sequence). CDR3 length: 11 residues. CDR3 sequence (DNA): TGTGCCAGCAGGATCAGGACTGAAGCTTTCTTT. It is translated as CASRIRTEAFF.

This clonotype was recorded a few times. The genes are TRBV6-1 and TRBJ2-2; 13 bases fit TRBD2. The CDR3 runs to 17 residues. Germline values: CDR1 MNHNS, CDR2 SASEGT. Trimming took 5 bases from V and 6 from J; bases not matched to a gene: 9. Written as DNA, the CDR3 is TGTGCCAGCAGTCCACCGGGACTAGCGGGGTGGCCCGGGGAGCTGTTTTTT. Translated, it gives CASSPPGLAGWPGELFF.

This clonotype occurred many times. The chain combines TRBV7-6 with TRBJ1-5; D gene uncertain. Germline CDR1 reads SGHVS; CDR2 reads FNYEAQ. The CDR3 consists of 15 residues. V gave up 5 bases and J gave up 0 bases, with 11 bases separating them. CDR3 bases: TGTGCCAGCAGCCCTACAGAGAGTAGCAATCAGCCCCAGCATTTT. Its protein product is CASSPTESSNQPQHF.

Points on this clonotype: A junction end diverges from the germline sequence, so it may reflect a read error. This sequence joins TRBV27 and TRBJ2-7; D may match TRBD1 or TRBD2 (6 bases each). Germline-derived CDR1 and CDR2 are MNHEY and SMNVEV (reference sequence). This CDR3 contains 13 residues. In nucleotides, the CDR3 is TGTGTCAGCACCGGGGGCTACGCCTACGAGCAGTACTTC. It yields the protein CVSTGGYAYEQYF.